This T cell receptor beta chain emerged from a study of T cells after yellow fever vaccination (dated by TCRdb to about 2019). Study-wide context: The SMART-Seq v4 Ultra Low Input RNA kit was used to prepare libraries from fractions with low cell numbers. Bulk TCR alpha and beta repertoires were sequenced longitudinally to track T-cell clones before and after primary and booster YFV17D yellow fever vaccination. Two healthy male donors, one aged 18 to 30 and one aged 30 to 39 years, were included in the cohort. Blood was drawn at multiple timepoints before and after primary and secondary immunization, with bulk PBMC replicates and cell subsets isolated. The paper's findings and limits, for the study overall: A small share of clonotypes occurred in both CD4 and CD8 compartments, likely arising from convergent recombination. Most clones expanded after primary vaccination were re-detected after the booster (almost 98% of CD4 and 88% of CD8), suggesting broad memory maintenance. Because abundant contaminating clonotypes from the bulk population could be contained in FACS-sorted repertoires, computational filtering was required. Because only two donors were included in the study, the extent to which the findings can be generalized is limited. Compared with the primary T-cell response, the secondary T-cell response was faster but weaker, reaching its peak on day 5 rather than on day 15.

Per the publication, the treatment or condition label means: live attenuated yellow fever vaccine strain. PBMCs were isolated from peripheral blood using a standard Ficoll-Paque protocol. Dynabeads CD4 and CD8 positive selection kits were used to isolate CD4 and CD8 T-cell fractions. RNA was extracted with TriZol from bulk PBMCs, CD4 and CD8 fractions, and dextramer-positive and dextramer-negative fractions. TCR cDNA was made using 5'RACE template switching, a step that added a universal primer site and unique molecular identifiers. cDNA synthesis was primed from both the TCR alpha and TCR beta constant segments. Library amplification used two PCR steps, and the second PCR step added sample barcodes and sequencing adapters. Sequencing of libraries was performed on Illumina HiSeq 2500 (2x100 bp) or NovaSeq (2x150 bp). As for how the authors treated the data: MIGEC handled demultiplexing of reads and collapsing into UMI consensus sequences, while MiXCR performed V(D)J alignment. Vaccine-responding clonotypes were defined with edgeR using replicate PBMC samples, requiring FDR below 0.01 and a log2 fold change above 5 up to day 15. Bulk clonotypes were assigned CD4 or CD8 identity according to which sequenced CD4 or CD8 repertoire held them at higher abundance. TCRdb trimmed public reads at Q25 via fastp, called clones via MiXCR and kept in-frame beta chains. Here each entry gathers all rows of one CDR3 protein and keeps the most common genes and DNA. It is TCRdb's table, rather than the study itself, that gives the V and J calls and clone size. A total of 250,000 to 300,000 distinct CDR3 sequences appear in this sample, 10% to 15% of them only once. The top ten clonotypes cover approximately 0.49% of the sample.

The CDR3 starts with the cysteine, ends with the phenylalanine, and has 13 residues. Solely the CDR3 DNA is kept, with 39 bases framed from the first base. Per the germline V gene (reference sequence), DFQATT is the CDR1 and SNEGSKA is the CDR2. V is clipped by 1 base and J by 6 bases, and the sequence between their germline boundaries is 11 bases long. A remark on this clonotype: The antigen it binds to is not known. No per-base quality is available; no much larger clone lies one base away.

This chain joins TRBV20-1 to TRBJ2-3; a tentative D match to TRBD1 spans 6 bases. This clonotype was obtained from a man aged 25 to 40 who received the YFV17D yellow fever vaccine. The material was CD4+ T cells sorted from PBMCs, obtained 45 days after the yellow fever booster vaccination. The CDR3 has the sequence CSARARGPDTQYF. The nucleotides are TGCAGTGCTAGAGCCAGGGGCCCGGATACGCAGTATTTT.